This TCR beta chain was sequenced for a study of regulatory T cells in long-lasting Graves disease. On this clonotype: Mismatch with germline at one junction end may stem from a read error.

Investigators prepared the TCR beta libraries by applying iRepertoire HTBI primers and Arm-PCR of CDR3 regions. TCRdb redid the calling of the multiplex PCR reads with MiXCR, one entry per CDR3 protein. Of around 250,000 distinct CDR3 sequences listed, about 17% are singletons. Time point denoted: newly diagnosed GD, antithyroid drugs for less than 3 months. Scientists built the TCR library using RNA that was extracted from PBMCs. This CDR3 is built from 13 residues. This sample was also put to use in a study of T cells in Graves' hyperthyroidism and ophthalmopathy. Per that paper: In making diagnoses, clinical symptoms, serum thyroxine and TRAb, thyroid ultrasound and orbital computed tomography were all used. By a 13 V-J model, ophthalmopathy was set apart from stable hyperthyroidism.

The clonotype originates from a woman aged 25 to 45 with Graves disease. Sequenced material: peripheral blood mononuclear cells (PBMCs), taken at new diagnosis, from a patient treated with antithyroid drugs. The genes are TRBV12-3 or TRBV12-4 and TRBJ1-2, with a weak D call TRBD1 (6 bases). The CDR3 protein is CASSLADVGGCTF. As DNA, the CDR3 is TGTGCCAGCAGTTTAGCAGATGTGGGGGGCTGCACCTTC.